A single sample is the source of the 32 T cell receptor beta chains below, sequenced in a study of T cells after posttransplantation cyclophosphamide. Cyclophosphamide on days +3 and +4 followed busulfan-fludarabine conditioning and a marrow graft. Some clones are missing from TCRdb's copy, which holds only in-frame ones; the method was immunoSEQ multiplex PCR. Captured here are about 7,500 clones, none seen once; the top ten comprise 10%. The sample was PBMCs, taken after allogeneic stem cell transplant with posttransplant cyclophosphamide. The receptors were sampled from a female patient aged 45 to 65 who received an allogeneic stem cell transplant from a related donor, was CMV-positive, and had no GVHD. The graft donor may have contributed some T cells.

This clone was seen many times. J is TRBJ1-1 and V is TRBV7-9, with 7 bases matching TRBD1. CDR1 is SEHNR and CDR2 is FQNEAQ in the germline V gene (reference sequence). The junction had 11 bases not matched to a gene; V was cut back by 1 base and J by 9 bases. There are 15 residues in the CDR3. CDR3 amino acids: CASSLVRGSGGQAFF. Written as DNA, the CDR3 is TGTGCCAGCAGCTTAGTTCGGGGATCAGGGGGACAAGCTTTCTTT. The full variable domain, completed using reference TRBV7-9 and TRBJ1-1, is DTGVSQNPRHKITKRGQNVTFRCDPISEHNRLYWYRQTLGQGPEFLTYFQNEAQLEKSRLLSDRFSAERPKGSFSTLEIQRTEQGDSAMYLCASSLVRGSGGQAFFGQGTRLTVV.

This clone was observed at least ten times. V gene TRBV27 combines with J gene TRBJ2-7, with 8 positions matching TRBD2. This CDR3 has 14 amino acids. Germline CDR1 and CDR2: MNHEY and SMNVEV (reference sequence). V was pared by 2 bases and J by 4 bases, with 4 bases of the junction left unmatched. In DNA, the CDR3 is TGTGCCAGCAGTTTAAGGCGGGAGGTGTACGAGCAGTACTTC. Amino acid sequence: CASSLRREVYEQYF.

The sample holds many counts of this clone. The rearrangement uses TRBV9 and TRBJ2-1, with 9 bases lining up with TRBD2. Germline assignment: CDR1 SGDLS and CDR2 YYNGEE. Trimming at V came to 3 bases and at J to 9 bases, leaving 13 bases not matched to a gene. CDR3 size: 16 residues. CDR3 protein: CASSAMGLAGVGEQFF. CDR3 in DNA: TGTGCCAGCAGCGCCATGGGATTAGCGGGAGTTGGTGAGCAGTTCTTC.

This clone was detected ten times or more. The chain recombines TRBV18 with TRBJ1-1; D is perhaps TRBD1 (5 bases). Per the germline V gene, CDR1 is KGHSH and CDR2 is LQKENI. V lost 1 base, J lost 5 bases, and 14 bases lay in between. This CDR3 is 15 amino acids long. In DNA, the CDR3 is TGTGCCAGCTCACCACTTCTGCAGGGAGGGACTGAAGCTTTCTTT. Translated, it gives CASSPLLQGGTEAFF.

This clone was detected ten times or more. This chain joins TRBV6-6 and TRBJ2-7; TRBD1 agrees at 7 bases. J was trimmed by 4 bases and V by 2 bases; bases with no gene match: 8. Germline V gene sequence: CDR1 MNHNY, CDR2 SVGAGI (reference sequence). The CDR3 sequence is 15 residues long. CDR3 bases: TGTGCCAGCAGTTACCCGGGACAGCTCCAGTACGAGCAGTACTTC. This translates into CASSYPGQLQYEQYF.

This clone is medium-sized (0.01 to 0.1%) within its sample. The rearrangement uses TRBV10-3 and TRBJ2-1; 7 bases align to TRBD1. From germline, CDR1 is ENHRY and CDR2 SYGVKD. J gave up 5 bases and V 0 bases, and 4 bases lay outside the gene matches. The CDR3 is made up of 15 amino acids. The DNA of the CDR3 is TGTGCCATCAGTGAGTCGTGGGACAGAGACAATGAGCAGTTCTTC. This encodes CAISESWDRDNEQFF.

The chain joins TRBV27 to TRBJ2-7, with 12 nucleotides matching TRBD1. V lost 5 bases, J lost 4 bases, and 12 bases stayed unmatched. Germline loops: CDR1 MNHEY, CDR2 SMNVEV (reference sequence). The CDR3 is made up of 17 amino acids. The CDR3 sequence is CASSPRGGTGGRYEQYF. CDR3 bases: TGTGCCAGCAGTCCGAGAGGCGGGACAGGGGGCAGGTACGAGCAGTACTTC.

There are many counts of this clone. V gene TRBV30 combines with J gene TRBJ2-2, with a weak D call TRBD2 (5 bases). The CDR3 extends over 13 amino acids. Trimming removed 1 base at V and 6 bases at J, with 9 bases between. The V gene's germline CDR1 is GTSNPN and CDR2 SVGIG (reference sequence). CDR3 protein: CAWSASGSGELFF. DNA for the CDR3: TGTGCCTGGAGTGCCTCGGGGTCCGGGGAGCTGTTTTTT.

This clone was observed many times. The chain's CDR3 is CASSLNGPGDGYTF. DNA for the CDR3: TGTGCCAGCAGCTTAAACGGGCCCGGGGATGGCTACACCTTC. The chain carries TRBV7-3 and TRBJ1-2; D is uncertain. The CDR3 consists of 14 residues. Germline V gene lookup returns CDR1 SGHTA and CDR2 FQGTGA. The V gene lost 1 base and the J gene lost 6 bases, with 12 bases spanning the gap.

In this sample, this clone turned up many times. This rearrangement joins TRBV18 to TRBJ1-1, with TRBD1 matching 10 bases. The V and J ends lost 0 bases and 4 bases, in that order; junction bases with no gene match: 11. The V gene's germline CDR1 is KGHSH and CDR2 LQKENI. The CDR3 is 18 residues long. CDR3: CASSPPGQGSLQSTEAFF. The CDR3 DNA reads TGTGCCAGCTCACCACCGGGACAGGGGTCCCTCCAGTCCACTGAAGCTTTCTTT.

At least ten counts were recorded for this clone. The sample holds other DNA sequences that translate to the same CDR3. The chain carries TRBV19 and TRBJ1-1; D is perhaps TRBD1 (5 bases). Trimming cost V 1 base and J 4 bases, with 7 bases left between them. There are 13 residues in the CDR3. Germline values: CDR1 LNHDA, CDR2 SQIVND (reference sequence). The CDR3 loop is CASSIGGGTEAFF. The CDR3 bases are TGTGCCAGTAGTATAGGCGGGGGCACTGAAGCTTTCTTT. Full variable domain (missing parts from reference TRBV19 and TRBJ1-1): DGGITQSPKYLFRKEGQNVTLSCEQNLNHDAMYWYRQDPGQGLRLIYYSQIVNDFQKGDIAEGYSVSREKKESFPLTVTSAQKNPTAFYLCASSIGGGTEAFFGQGTRLTVV.

Many counts were recorded for this clone. This sequence joins TRBV28 and TRBJ1-5, with D perhaps TRBD1 (5 bases). V was cut by 3 bases and J by 5 bases, with 14 bases left in between. The CDR3 is 15 residues long. CDR1 and CDR2 (germline): MDHEN, SYDVKM. The CDR3 region is CASSFRTMGDQPQHF. Here the CDR3 DNA reads TGTGCCAGCAGTTTTCGGACAATGGGTGATCAGCCCCAGCATTTT. The variable domain in full, with the rest retrieved from reference TRBV28 and TRBJ1-5, is DVKVTQSSRYLVKRTGEKVFLECVQDMDHENMFWYRQDPGLGLRLIYFSYDVKMKEKGDIPEGYSVSREKKERFSLILESASTNQTSMYLCASSFRTMGDQPQHFGDGTRLSIL.

This clone was seen ten or more times. This chain links TRBV30 with TRBJ2-1; D is unresolved. The CDR3 covers 11 residues. V lost 7 bases, J lost 1 base, and 5 bases lay in between. Germline CDR1 and CDR2: GTSNPN and SVGIG (reference sequence). This CDR3 is CASGSYNEQFF. In DNA form, the CDR3 reads TGTGCCTCCGGGTCCTACAATGAGCAGTTCTTC.

This clone was seen at least ten times. The rearrangement joins TRBV7-2 to TRBJ2-3; the match to TRBD2 covers 8 bases. With 1 base clipped from V and 7 bases from J, the junction kept 7 bases outside the gene matches. The CDR3 loop spans 15 amino acids. The V gene's germline CDR1 is SGHTA and CDR2 FQGNSA. The CDR3 loop reads CASSLGALAGNTQYF. The DNA for the CDR3 is TGTGCCAGCAGCTTAGGGGCCCTAGCGGGCAATACGCAGTATTTT.

In this sample, this clone turned up many times. The chain carries TRBV11-2 and TRBJ2-1, with 9 bases lining up with TRBD1. Germline CDR1 and CDR2: SGHAT and FQNNGV. The V gene end was trimmed by 5 bases and the J gene end by 0 bases; junction bases not matched to a gene: 14. This CDR3 contains 19 residues. The CDR3 protein is CASSPDGTGQWGSYNEQFF. The CDR3 nucleotides read TGTGCCAGCAGCCCGGACGGGACAGGGCAGTGGGGCTCCTACAATGAGCAGTTCTTC. Drawing the rest from reference TRBV11-2 and TRBJ2-1, the complete variable domain is EAGVAQSPRYKIIEKRQSVAFWCNPISGHATLYWYQQILGQGPKLLIQFQNNGVVDDSQLPKDRFSAERLKGVDSTLKIQPAKLEDSAVYLCASSPDGTGQWGSYNEQFFGPGTRLTVL.

This clone was seen at least ten times. The chain joins TRBV6-4 to TRBJ1-1; a possible D gene is TRBD1 (6 bases). Trimming took 0 bases from V and 8 from J, leaving 19 bases between them. This CDR3 is built from 16 residues. CDR1 is MRHNA and CDR2 is SNTAGT in the germline V gene. The CDR3 DNA sequence: TGTGCCAGCAGTGACTCAAGGGGGAGGGGTACCAACGAAGCTTTCTTT. Its protein is CASSDSRGRGTNEAFF.

This chain links TRBV9 with TRBJ1-2; tentative D call: TRBD1 (5 bases). Deletions cut 4 bases from V and 5 bases from J, with 15 bases between. Germline V gene sequence: CDR1 SGDLS, CDR2 YYNGEE. CDR3 length: 14 amino acids. CDR3 loop: CASSPRGGVYGYTF. The CDR3 DNA reads TGTGCCAGCAGCCCTCGGGGGGGGGTATATGGCTACACCTTC.

This clone was counted ten times or more. The rearrangement links TRBV27 to TRBJ2-7, with 7 bases identical to TRBD1. CDR3 length equals 16 residues. CDR1 and CDR2 from the germline V gene are MNHEY and SMNVEV (reference sequence). The V and J ends lost 2 bases and 4 bases, in that order; junction bases with no gene match: 11. Here the CDR3 DNA reads TGTGCCAGCAGTTTAGGGGAGACAGGGACGTTTTACGAGCAGTACTTC. This translates into CASSLGETGTFYEQYF.

This clone was recorded many times. V usage is TRBV15 and J usage is TRBJ2-7; TRBD2 agrees at 8 bases. The V gene's germline CDR1 is LNHNV and CDR2 YYDKDF (reference sequence). This CDR3 is 16 amino acids long. Trimming took 0 bases from V and 6 from J; bases not matched to a gene: 10. The CDR3, as DNA: TGTGCCACCAGCAGAGATGGTAGCGGGAAGAGGGGCGAGCAGTACTTC. Translation gives CATSRDGSGKRGEQYF.

In its sample, this clone was seen many times. The V and J genes are TRBV6-1 and TRBJ2-5; tentatively, D is TRBD2 (6 bases). Germline assignment: CDR1 MNHNS and CDR2 SASEGT. V lost 7 bases and J lost 1, with 16 bases in between. CDR3 size: 15 residues. The CDR3 DNA reads TGTGCCAGCAACTGGAGCGGGCAGACCCAAGAGACCCAGTACTTC. Protein sequence: CASNWSGQTQETQYF.

Many counts were recorded for this clone. V usage is TRBV6-6 and J usage is TRBJ1-1, with D possibly TRBD1 on 6 matching bases. This CDR3 has 15 amino acids. The V gene lost 2 bases and the J gene lost 5 bases, with 15 bases spanning the gap. CDR1 and CDR2 from the germline V gene are MNHNY and SVGAGI (reference sequence). CDR3 nucleotide sequence: TGTGCCAGCAGTTACGCCCCTCCGACAGGTACTGAAGCTTTCTTT. The encoded protein is CASSYAPPTGTEAFF.

The table lists this clone with many counts. The chain links TRBV28 to TRBJ2-5, with 9 bases that match TRBD1. Germline CDR1 reads MDHEN; CDR2 reads SYDVKM. J lost 4 bases, V lost 5 bases, and 5 bases had no gene match. CDR3 length equals 14 residues. The CDR3 DNA reads TGTGCCAGCAGTCCACAGGGGGCTTTAGAGACCCAGTACTTC. This sequence encodes CASSPQGALETQYF.

The table lists this clone with a few counts. The V call is TRBV5-1, the J call TRBJ2-5, with TRBD1 identical over 7 bases. The tail of the sequence fits TRBJ2-7 better, so the J call may be wrong. The CDR3 is 15 amino acids. Germline lookup yields CDR1 SGHRS and CDR2 YFSETQ. The CDR3 loop is CASGRRAGTAYEQYF. In DNA form, the CDR3 reads TGCGCCAGCGGTCGCCGGGCTGGGACAGCCTACGAGCAGTACTTC.

This clone was observed many times. V and J are TRBV9 and TRBJ1-1; D may be TRBD1 (5 bases). Trimming stripped 4 bases from V and 3 bases from J, with 19 bases between. The germline gives CDR1 SGDLS, CDR2 YYNGEE. This CDR3 has 16 residues. The CDR3 DNA reads TGTGCCAGCAGCCGTAGTGGGGGGGTAAGGTACACTGAAGCTTTCTTT. It translates to CASSRSGGVRYTEAFF.

This clone was picked up many times. This chain connects TRBV12-3 or TRBV12-4 to TRBJ2-4; a weak D match, TRBD1 (6 bases). The germline V and J ends were trimmed by 0 bases and 5 bases, with 8 bases remaining between them. This CDR3 is 14 amino acids long. The CDR3 coding sequence is TGTGCCAGCAGTTTAGCCGGGACACAAAACATTCAGTACTTC. It encodes CASSLAGTQNIQYF.

Sample share makes this clone medium-sized. The V and J genes are TRBV18 and TRBJ1-1; perhaps TRBD1 as D (6 bases). V was pared by 5 bases and J by 10 bases, with 17 bases between. The germline CDR1 and CDR2 sequences are KGHSH and LQKENI. The CDR3 is made up of 13 amino acids. CDR3 region: CASSFEQGYGAFF. In DNA, the CDR3 is TGTGCCAGCTCATTCGAACAGGGATACGGAGCTTTCTTT.

The sample holds many counts of this clone. This sequence joins TRBV5-8 and TRBJ1-1, with TRBD1 matching over 10 bases. Germline V gene data show CDR1 as SGHTS and CDR2 as YDEGEE. V trimming: 4 bases; J trimming: 4 bases; junction bases outside the gene matches: 4. The CDR3 loop spans 14 amino acids. The CDR3 sequence: CASSGWTGGTEAFF. CDR3 bases: TGTGCCAGCAGCGGGTGGACAGGGGGCACTGAAGCTTTCTTT.

This clone came up many times. V gene TRBV7-2 combines with J gene TRBJ2-3, with TRBD2 identical over 8 bases. The CDR3 extends over 15 amino acids. CDR1 is SGHTA, CDR2 FQGNSA, per germline. V lost 2 bases, J lost 1 base, and 2 bases stayed unmatched. The CDR3 region is CASSLLAGRTDTQYF. In DNA, the CDR3 is TGTGCCAGCAGCTTATTAGCGGGGCGCACAGATACGCAGTATTTT.

In this sample, this clone turned up many times. The chain is built from TRBV29-1 and TRBJ1-2; 12 bases align to TRBD1. Germline loops: CDR1 SQVTM, CDR2 ANQGSEA. The CDR3 length is 13 residues. V dropped 6 bases and J dropped 8; count of bases not matched to a gene: 7. CDR3 in amino acids: CSVTGQGAWGYTF. DNA for the CDR3: TGCAGCGTCACGGGACAGGGGGCTTGGGGCTACACCTTC. The whole variable domain, filled in from reference TRBV29-1 and TRBJ1-2, reads SAVISQKPSRDICQRGTSLTIQCQVDSQVTMMFWYRQQPGQSLTLIATANQGSEATYESGFVIDKFPISRPNLTFSTLTVSNMSPEDSSIYLCSVTGQGAWGYTFGSGTRLTVV.

This clone was seen ten or more times. V usage is TRBV29-1 and J usage is TRBJ2-4; perhaps TRBD2 as D (5 bases). The CDR3 runs to 14 residues. The V gene lost 5 bases and the J gene lost 4 bases, with 15 bases spanning the gap. Germline V gene data show CDR1 as SQVTM and CDR2 as ANQGSEA. CDR3 coding DNA: TGCAGCGTTCGGCCAGGAGGAGCTAAAAACATTCAGTACTTC. Translated, it gives CSVRPGGAKNIQYF.

In its sample, this clone was seen many times. This chain links TRBV6-5 with TRBJ1-1; unclear D gene. With 7 bases removed from V and 5 bases from J, the gap between germline ends came to 14 bases. CDR1 and CDR2 (germline): MNHEY, SVGAGI. This CDR3 region has 13 residues. The CDR3: CASKRGLGTEAFF. The CDR3 region has the DNA TGTGCCAGCAAGCGCGGGCTGGGGACTGAAGCTTTCTTT.

The table lists this clone with many counts. The rearrangement links TRBV20-1 to TRBJ1-3, with D uncertain. This CDR3 has 11 amino acids. Trimming stripped 7 bases from V and 3 bases from J, with 7 bases between. Per the germline V gene, CDR1 is DFQATT and CDR2 is SNEGSKA (reference sequence). The CDR3 region has the DNA TGCAGTGTTGCCAGTGGAAACACCATATATTTT. Protein sequence: CSVASGNTIYF.